Listed below are T cell receptor beta chains from one sample, sequenced in a study of response to subunit inactivated influenza vaccine. One entry per CDR3 protein results from TCRdb running MiXCR on the RT-PCR reads. The sample consists of more than 450,000 distinct CDR3 sequences, about 7.6% of them appearing once. The source material was PBMCs from blood, sampled less than 30 months after vaccination. Receptors originate from a man between 50 and 75 years old who received an inactivated influenza vaccine. Both conserved end residues are part of each CDR3. D genes are given only for firm matches. Clone size appears in some rows only: once, few, many, or a class for an expanded clone.

d_call	v_call	j_call	clone_size	cdr3_aa	cdr3_nt
-	TRBV28	TRBJ1-2	-	CASSLANPGGRGYGYTF	TGTGCCAGCAGTTTGGCGAACCCCGGGGGGCGCGGCTATGGCTACACCTTC
-	TRBV2	TRBJ1-5	-	CASTRAGPNQPQHF	TGTGCCAGCACCAGGGCAGGCCCCAATCAGCCCCAGCATTTT
-	TRBV4-1	TRBJ1-2	many	CASSQDTGSFYGYTF	TGCGCCAGCAGCCAAGACACAGGGAGTTTTTATGGCTACACCTTC
-	TRBV3-1	TRBJ1-2	-	CASSQAGQRAYGYTF	TGTGCCAGCAGCCAAGCAGGCCAGAGGGCCTATGGCTACACCTTC
-	TRBV2	TRBJ1-5	many	CASSERGWSNQPQHF	TGTGCCAGCAGTGAAAGGGGGTGGAGCAATCAGCCCCAGCATTTT
-	TRBV5-5	TRBJ2-7	-	CASSTDSTSYEQYF	TGTGCCAGCAGCACCGACAGTACCTCCTACGAGCAGTACTTC
-	TRBV11-3	TRBJ2-3	-	CASSDEGDTQYF	TGTGCCAGCAGCGACGAAGGAGATACGCAGTATTTT
TRBD1	TRBV13	TRBJ2-7	-	CASSSQGSHEYRSYEQYF	TGTGCCAGCAGCTCACAGGGGTCCCACGAATACCGCTCCTACGAGCAGTACTTC
-	TRBV20-1	TRBJ2-3	many	CSARDPGRGPSDTQYF	TGCAGTGCTAGAGATCCCGGGAGAGGGCCTTCAGATACGCAGTATTTT
-	TRBV7-7	TRBJ2-1	few	CASSPVWGAYNEQFF	TGTGCTAGCAGCCCCGTGTGGGGGGCCTACAATGAGCAGTTCTTC
TRBD2	TRBV11-2	TRBJ2-7	few	CASSSPGLSFSYEQYF	TGTGCCAGCAGTTCACCGGGACTATCTTTCTCCTACGAGCAGTACTTC
-	TRBV20-1	TRBJ1-4	few	CSARDHSGYEKLFF	TGCAGTGCTAGAGACCACTCTGGGTACGAAAAACTGTTTTTT
-	TRBV6-2/TRBV6-3	TRBJ1-1	few	CASITGPEEAFF	TGTGCCAGCATTACAGGCCCTGAGGAAGCTTTCTTT
-	TRBV29-1	TRBJ2-7	-	CSVETGNEQYF	TGCAGCGTTGAAACAGGCAACGAGCAGTACTTC
-	TRBV11-2	TRBJ2-7	few	CASSTAVVSYEQYF	TGTGCCAGCAGTACCGCCGTGGTATCCTACGAGCAGTACTTC
-	TRBV6-2/TRBV6-3	TRBJ2-3	many	CASRATGAGKDTQYF	TGTGCCAGCAGAGCGACCGGGGCGGGAAAAGATACGCAGTATTTT
-	TRBV15	TRBJ2-7	-	CATSSKGGLAYEQYF	TGTGCCACCAGCAGCAAAGGGGGGCTAGCGTACGAGCAGTACTTC
TRBD1	TRBV7-9	TRBJ2-7	-	CASTPGDRGILEQYF	TGTGCCAGCACCCCCGGGGACAGGGGCATTCTCGAGCAGTACTTC
-	TRBV7-2	TRBJ1-5	few	CASSYQGNQPQHF	TGTGCCAGCAGCTACCAAGGGAATCAGCCCCAGCATTTT
-	TRBV4-3	TRBJ2-3	few	CASSQGNRPDTQYF	TGCGCCAGCAGCCAAGGGAACAGGCCAGATACGCAGTATTTT
-	TRBV5-1	TRBJ2-2	-	CASSLRTVQGPGELFF	TGCGCCAGCAGCTTGAGGACTGTACAGGGCCCCGGGGAGCTGTTTTTT
-	TRBV11-1	TRBJ2-7	few	CASSAHGGYEQYF	TGTGCCAGCAGCGCCCATGGAGGGTACGAGCAGTACTTC
TRBD2	TRBV27	TRBJ2-2	many	CASSVEGGLALETGELFF	TGTGCCAGCAGCGTGGAAGGGGGACTAGCGCTCGAGACCGGGGAGCTGTTTTTT
-	TRBV5-1	TRBJ1-5	few	CASSAQGYQPQHF	TGCGCCAGCAGCGCACAGGGTTATCAGCCCCAGCATTTT
TRBD2	TRBV20-1	TRBJ2-3	-	CSAILPPGSGGSEPTDTQYF	TGCAGTGCTATCCTCCCCCCGGGTAGCGGGGGTAGCGAACCCACAGATACGCAGTATTTT
TRBD1	TRBV7-9	TRBJ1-1	-	CASSPWPRTGSTEAFF	TGTGCCAGCAGCCCTTGGCCCCGGACAGGGTCCACTGAAGCTTTCTTT
-	TRBV11-3	TRBJ2-1	medium-sized	CASSPSGRLLSSYNEQFF	TGTGCCAGCAGCCCCTCGGGACGGCTGCTAAGCTCCTACAATGAGCAGTTCTTC